This TCR beta chain was retrieved from a study of shared clonotypes between healthy human individuals. Study context: Researchers assigned three CD4 naive, three CD4 memory, two CD8 naive and one CD8 memory plate to each donor. The study, taken as a whole, reports: A few donors had around 5% of their naive CD4 clonotypes in common.

Terminally differentiated effector memory CD45RA+ cells were excluded from the naive CD8 cells, which were CD45RO-negative and positively selected for CCR7. Sequencing was performed with immunoSEQ multiplex PCR; in TCRdb, only in-frame clones are kept and a portion is missing. The sample lists 500,000 to 700,000 clones, 85% to 95% occurring once. This clone was recorded only once. Its antigen is currently unknown. Germline V gene data show CDR1 as SGHRS and CDR2 as YFSETQ. The CDR3 consists of 16 residues. Trimming took 1 base from V and 5 from J; bases not matched to a gene: 9. This sequence was found in a woman aged 25-40 years in good health. The rearrangement links TRBV5-1 to TRBJ2-7; 10 bases fit TRBD2. Sequenced input: naive CD8+ T cells sorted from blood. In DNA, the CDR3 is TGCGCCAGCAGCTTGACTAGCGGGATAGTTGGGGACGAGCAGTACTTC. Amino acids: CASSLTSGIVGDEQYF.